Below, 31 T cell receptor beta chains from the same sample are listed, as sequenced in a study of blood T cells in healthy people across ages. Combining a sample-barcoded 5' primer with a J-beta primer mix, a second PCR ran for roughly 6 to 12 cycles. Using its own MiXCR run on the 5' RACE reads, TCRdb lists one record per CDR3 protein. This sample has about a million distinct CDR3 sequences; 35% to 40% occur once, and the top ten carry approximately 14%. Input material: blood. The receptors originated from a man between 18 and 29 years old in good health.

CDR3: CARNPRGNYGYTF. The CDR3 DNA sequence: TGTGCCAGAAACCCCAGGGGAAACTATGGCTACACCTTC. This sequence joins TRBV2 and TRBJ1-2; the D gene is possibly TRBD1 (6 bases). There are 13 residues in the CDR3. Per germline, CDR1 SNHLY and CDR2 FYNNEI. With 9 bases removed from V and 2 bases from J, the gap between germline ends came to 13 bases.

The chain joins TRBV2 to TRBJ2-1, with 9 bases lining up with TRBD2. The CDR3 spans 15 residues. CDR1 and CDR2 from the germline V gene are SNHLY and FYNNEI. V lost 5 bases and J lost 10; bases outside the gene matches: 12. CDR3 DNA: TGTGCCAGCAGTCCTAGGACTAGCGAGGCAGAAGAGCAGTTCTTC. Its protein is CASSPRTSEAEEQFF.

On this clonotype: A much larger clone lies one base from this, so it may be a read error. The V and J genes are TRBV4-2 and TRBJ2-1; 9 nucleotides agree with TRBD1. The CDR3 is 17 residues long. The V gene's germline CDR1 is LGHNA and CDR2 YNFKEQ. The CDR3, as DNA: TGTGCCAGCGGCCAGTTTCCGGGACAGGGATCCTACAATGAGCAGTTCTTC. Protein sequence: CASGQFPGQGSYNEQFF.

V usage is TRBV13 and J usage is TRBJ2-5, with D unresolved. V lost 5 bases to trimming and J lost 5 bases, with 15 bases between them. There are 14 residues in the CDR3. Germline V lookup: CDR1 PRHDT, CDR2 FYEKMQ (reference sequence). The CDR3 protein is CASSPRRSLETQYF. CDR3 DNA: TGTGCCAGCAGCCCCAGACGGAGCCTCGAGACCCAGTACTTC.

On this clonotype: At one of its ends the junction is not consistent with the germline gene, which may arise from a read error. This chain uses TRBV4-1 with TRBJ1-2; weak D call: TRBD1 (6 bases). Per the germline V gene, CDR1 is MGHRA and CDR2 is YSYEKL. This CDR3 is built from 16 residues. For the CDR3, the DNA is TGCGCCGGCAGCCAAGAGTCCCGGGGGCTTTTCTATGGCTACACCTTC. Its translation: CAGSQESRGLFYGYTF.

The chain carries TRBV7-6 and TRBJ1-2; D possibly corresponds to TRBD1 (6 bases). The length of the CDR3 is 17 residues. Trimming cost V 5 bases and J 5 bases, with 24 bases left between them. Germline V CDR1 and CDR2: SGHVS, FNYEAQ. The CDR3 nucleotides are TGTGCCAGCAGCCGCCGTTTTAATACAGGGAGGGTTTATGGCTACACCTTC. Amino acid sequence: CASSRRFNTGRVYGYTF.

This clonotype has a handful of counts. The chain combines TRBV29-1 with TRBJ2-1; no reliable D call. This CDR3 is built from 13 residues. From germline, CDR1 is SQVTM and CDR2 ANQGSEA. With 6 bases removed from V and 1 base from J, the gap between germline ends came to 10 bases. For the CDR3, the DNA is TGCAGCGTCTCTCCCGGATCCTACAATGAGCAGTTCTTC. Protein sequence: CSVSPGSYNEQFF.

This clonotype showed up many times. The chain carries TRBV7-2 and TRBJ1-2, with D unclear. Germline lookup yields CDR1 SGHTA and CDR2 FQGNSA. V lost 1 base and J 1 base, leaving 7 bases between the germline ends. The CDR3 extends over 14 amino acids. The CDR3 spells CASSLVEGNYGYTF. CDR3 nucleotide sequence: TGTGCCAGCAGCTTAGTGGAGGGTAACTATGGCTACACCTTC. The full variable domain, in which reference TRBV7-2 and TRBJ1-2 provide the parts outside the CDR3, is GAGVSQSPSNKVTEKGKDVELRCDPISGHTALYWYRQSLGQGLEFLIYFQGNSAPDKSGLPSDRFSAERTGGSVSTLTIQRTQQEDSAVYLCASSLVEGNYGYTFGSGTRLTVV.

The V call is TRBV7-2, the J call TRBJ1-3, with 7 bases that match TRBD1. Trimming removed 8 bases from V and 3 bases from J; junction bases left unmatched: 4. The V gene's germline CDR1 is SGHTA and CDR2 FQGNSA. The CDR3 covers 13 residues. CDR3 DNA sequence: TGTGCCAGCGCGACAGGGTTTGGAAACACCATATATTTT. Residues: CASATGFGNTIYF.

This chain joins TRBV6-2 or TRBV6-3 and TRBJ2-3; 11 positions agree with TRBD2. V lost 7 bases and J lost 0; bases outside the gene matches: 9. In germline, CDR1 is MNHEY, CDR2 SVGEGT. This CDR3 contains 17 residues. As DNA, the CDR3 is TGTGCCAGCACCAAGGGACTAGCGGCGAGCAGCACAGATACGCAGTATTTT. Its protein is CASTKGLAASSTDTQYF.

The CDR3 DNA reads as TGTGCCATCAGTGAAGGGCAAGGGGCCACAGATACGCAGTATTTT. Residues: CAISEGQGATDTQYF. The chain combines TRBV10-3 with TRBJ2-3; tentative D call: TRBD1 (5 bases). This CDR3 is built from 15 residues. The germline V gene encodes CDR1 ENHRY and CDR2 SYGVKD. The V and J ends lost 3 bases and 2 bases respectively, with 12 bases between them.

The DNA of the CDR3 is TGTGCCAGCAGCGTATCCAGCTATGAGCAGTTCTTC. This encodes CASSVSSYEQFF. The V call is TRBV9, the J call TRBJ2-1; no clear D gene. Trimming took 1 base from V and 8 from J, leaving 7 bases between them. CDR1 is SGDLS, CDR2 YYNGEE, per germline. The CDR3 length is 12 residues.

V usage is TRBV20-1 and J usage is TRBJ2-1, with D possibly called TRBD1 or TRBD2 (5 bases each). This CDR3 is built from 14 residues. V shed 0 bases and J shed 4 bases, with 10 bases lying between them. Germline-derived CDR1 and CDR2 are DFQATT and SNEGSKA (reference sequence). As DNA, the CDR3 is TGCAGTGCTAGAGACTCGGGACGGTACAATGAGCAGTTCTTC. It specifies CSARDSGRYNEQFF.

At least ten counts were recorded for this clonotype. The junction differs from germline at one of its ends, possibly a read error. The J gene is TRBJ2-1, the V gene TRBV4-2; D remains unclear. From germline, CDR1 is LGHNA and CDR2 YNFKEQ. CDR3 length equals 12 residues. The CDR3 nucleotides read TGCGCCAGCAGCCAAGATAGAGATGAGCAGTTCTTC. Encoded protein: CASSQDRDEQFF.

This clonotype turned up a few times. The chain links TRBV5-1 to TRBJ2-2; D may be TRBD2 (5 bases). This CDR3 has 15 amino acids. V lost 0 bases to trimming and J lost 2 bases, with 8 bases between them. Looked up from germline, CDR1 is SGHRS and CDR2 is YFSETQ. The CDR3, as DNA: TGCGCCAGCAGCTTGGTCGGGGAAAACACCGGGGAGCTGTTTTTT. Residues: CASSLVGENTGELFF.

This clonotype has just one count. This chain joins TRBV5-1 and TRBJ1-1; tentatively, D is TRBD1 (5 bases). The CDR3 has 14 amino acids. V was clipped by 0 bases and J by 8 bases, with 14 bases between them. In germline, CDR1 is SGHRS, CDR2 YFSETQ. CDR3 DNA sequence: TGCGCCAGCAGCTTGGAAGGAGGGGCCCGCGAAGCTTTCTTT. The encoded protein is CASSLEGGAREAFF.

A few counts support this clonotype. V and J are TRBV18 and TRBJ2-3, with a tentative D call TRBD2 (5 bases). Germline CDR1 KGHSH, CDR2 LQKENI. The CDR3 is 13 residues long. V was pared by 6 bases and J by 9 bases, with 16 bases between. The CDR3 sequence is CASSPEGIKTQYF. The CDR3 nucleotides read TGTGCCAGCTCGCCAGAGGGCATTAAGACGCAGTATTTT.

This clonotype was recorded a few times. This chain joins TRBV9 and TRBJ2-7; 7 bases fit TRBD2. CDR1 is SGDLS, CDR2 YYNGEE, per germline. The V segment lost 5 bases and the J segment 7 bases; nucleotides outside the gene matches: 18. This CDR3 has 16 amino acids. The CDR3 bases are TGTGCCAGCAGTGATACGGGACTAAGCTCCTACAATGAGCAGTACTTC. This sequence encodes CASSDTGLSSYNEQYF. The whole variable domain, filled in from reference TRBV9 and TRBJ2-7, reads DSGVTQTPKHLITATGQRVTLRCSPRSGDLSVYWYQQSLDQGLQFLIQYYNGEERAKGNILERFSAQQFPDLHSELNLSSLELGDSALYFCASSDTGLSSYNEQYFGPGTRLTVT.

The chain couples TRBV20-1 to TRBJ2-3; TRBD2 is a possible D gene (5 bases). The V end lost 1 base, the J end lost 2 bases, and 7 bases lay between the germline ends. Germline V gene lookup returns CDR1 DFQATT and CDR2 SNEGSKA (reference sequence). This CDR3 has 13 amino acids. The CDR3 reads CSARASPTDTQYF. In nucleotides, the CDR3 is TGCAGTGCTAGAGCTAGCCCCACAGATACGCAGTATTTT.

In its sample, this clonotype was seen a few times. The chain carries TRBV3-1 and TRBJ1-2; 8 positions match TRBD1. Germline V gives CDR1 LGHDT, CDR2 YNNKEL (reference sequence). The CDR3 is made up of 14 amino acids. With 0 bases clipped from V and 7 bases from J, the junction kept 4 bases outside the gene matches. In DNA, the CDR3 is TGTGCCAGCAGCCAAGACGAACAGGGGGTTGGCTACACCTTC. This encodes CASSQDEQGVGYTF.

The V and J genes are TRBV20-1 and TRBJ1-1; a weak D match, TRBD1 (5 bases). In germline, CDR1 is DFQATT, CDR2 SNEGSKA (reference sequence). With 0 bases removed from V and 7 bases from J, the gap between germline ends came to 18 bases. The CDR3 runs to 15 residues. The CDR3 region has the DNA TGCAGTGCTAGAGAGTCGGAGGGACTAACCCATGAAGCTTTCTTT. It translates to CSARESEGLTHEAFF.

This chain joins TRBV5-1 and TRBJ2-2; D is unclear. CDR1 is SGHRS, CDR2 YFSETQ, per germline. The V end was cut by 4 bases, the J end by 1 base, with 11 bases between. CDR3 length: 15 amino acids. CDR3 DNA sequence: TGCGCCAGCAGCCCCCTGAGCCTGAACACCGGGGAGCTGTTTTTT. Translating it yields CASSPLSLNTGELFF.

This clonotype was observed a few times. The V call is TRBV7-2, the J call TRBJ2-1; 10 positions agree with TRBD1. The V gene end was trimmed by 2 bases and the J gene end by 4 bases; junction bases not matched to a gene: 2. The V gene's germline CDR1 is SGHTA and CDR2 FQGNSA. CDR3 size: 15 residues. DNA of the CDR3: TGTGCCAGCAGCTTACAGGGACAGGGGTACAATGAGCAGTTCTTC. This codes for CASSLQGQGYNEQFF.

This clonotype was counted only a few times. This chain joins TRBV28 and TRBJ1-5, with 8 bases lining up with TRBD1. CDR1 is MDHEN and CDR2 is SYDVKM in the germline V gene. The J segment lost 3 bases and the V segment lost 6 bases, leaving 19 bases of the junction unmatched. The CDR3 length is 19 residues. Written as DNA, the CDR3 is TGTGCCAGCAGAATGGACAGGGCCACGAATTTCTGGGACAATCAGCCCCAGCATTTT. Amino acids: CASRMDRATNFWDNQPQHF.

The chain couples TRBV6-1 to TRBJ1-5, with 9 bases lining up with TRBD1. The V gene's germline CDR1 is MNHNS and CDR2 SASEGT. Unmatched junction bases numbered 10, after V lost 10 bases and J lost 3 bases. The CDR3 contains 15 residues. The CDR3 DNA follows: TGTGCCACCGTTTTGGGACAGGGCACCAATCAGCCCCAGCATTTT. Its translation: CATVLGQGTNQPQHF.

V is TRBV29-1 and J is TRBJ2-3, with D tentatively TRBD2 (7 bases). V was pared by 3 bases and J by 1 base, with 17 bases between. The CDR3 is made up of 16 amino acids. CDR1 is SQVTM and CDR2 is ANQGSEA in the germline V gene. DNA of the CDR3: TGCAGCGTTGATTCTGTCGGGGGGCCCGGCACAGATACGCAGTATTTT. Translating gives CSVDSVGGPGTDTQYF.

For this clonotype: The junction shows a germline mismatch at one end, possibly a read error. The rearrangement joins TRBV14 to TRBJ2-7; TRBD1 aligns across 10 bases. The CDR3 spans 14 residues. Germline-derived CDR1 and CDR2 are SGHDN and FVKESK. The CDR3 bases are TGTACCAGCAGCCAAGACAGGGGGCGAAGCGAGCAGTACTTC. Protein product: CTSSQDRGRSEQYF.

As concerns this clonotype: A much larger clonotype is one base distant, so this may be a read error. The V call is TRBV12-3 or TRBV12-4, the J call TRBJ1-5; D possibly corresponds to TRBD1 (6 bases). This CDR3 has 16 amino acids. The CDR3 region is CAGSLGGVFVNQPQHF. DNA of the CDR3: TGTGCCGGCAGTTTAGGGGGAGTCTTCGTAAATCAGCCCCAGCATTTT.

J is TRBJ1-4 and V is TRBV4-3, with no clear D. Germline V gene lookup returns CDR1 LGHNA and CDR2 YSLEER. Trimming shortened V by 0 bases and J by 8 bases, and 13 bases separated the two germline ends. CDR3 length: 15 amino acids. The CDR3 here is CASSQDATSGEKLFF. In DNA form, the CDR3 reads TGCGCCAGCAGCCAAGATGCCACCTCGGGGGAAAAACTGTTTTTT.

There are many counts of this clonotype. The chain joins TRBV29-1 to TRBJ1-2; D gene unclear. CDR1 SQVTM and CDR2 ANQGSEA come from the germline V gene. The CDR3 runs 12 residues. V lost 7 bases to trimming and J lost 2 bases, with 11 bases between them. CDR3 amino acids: CSAQQQNYGYTF. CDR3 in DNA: TGCAGCGCCCAACAGCAAAACTATGGCTACACCTTC. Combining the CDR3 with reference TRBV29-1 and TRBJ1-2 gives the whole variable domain SAVISQKPSRDICQRGTSLTIQCQVDSQVTMMFWYRQQPGQSLTLIATANQGSEATYESGFVIDKFPISRPNLTFSTLTVSNMSPEDSSIYLCSAQQQNYGYTFGSGTRLTVV.

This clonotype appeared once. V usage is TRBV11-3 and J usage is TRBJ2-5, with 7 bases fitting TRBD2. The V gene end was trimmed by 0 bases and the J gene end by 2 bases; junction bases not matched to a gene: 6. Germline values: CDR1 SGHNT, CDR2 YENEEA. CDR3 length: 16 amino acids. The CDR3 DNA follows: TGTGCCAGCAGCTTAGATTCCCTAGCGGCACAAGAGACCCAGTACTTC. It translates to CASSLDSLAAQETQYF.